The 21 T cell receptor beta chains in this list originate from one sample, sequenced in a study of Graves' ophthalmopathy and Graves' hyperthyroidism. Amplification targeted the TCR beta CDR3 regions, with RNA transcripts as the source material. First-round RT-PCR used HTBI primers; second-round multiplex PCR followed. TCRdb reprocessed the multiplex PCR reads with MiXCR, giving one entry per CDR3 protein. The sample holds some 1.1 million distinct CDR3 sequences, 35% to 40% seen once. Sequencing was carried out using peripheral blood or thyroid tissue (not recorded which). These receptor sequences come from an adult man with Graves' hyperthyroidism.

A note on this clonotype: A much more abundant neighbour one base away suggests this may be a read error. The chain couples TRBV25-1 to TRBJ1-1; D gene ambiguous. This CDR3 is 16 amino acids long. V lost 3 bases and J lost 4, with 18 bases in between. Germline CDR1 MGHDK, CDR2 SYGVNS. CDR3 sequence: CASSDEDGSQGTEAFF. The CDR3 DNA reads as TGTGCCAGCAGTGACGAGGACGGGAGTCAAGGCACTGAAGCTTTCTTT.

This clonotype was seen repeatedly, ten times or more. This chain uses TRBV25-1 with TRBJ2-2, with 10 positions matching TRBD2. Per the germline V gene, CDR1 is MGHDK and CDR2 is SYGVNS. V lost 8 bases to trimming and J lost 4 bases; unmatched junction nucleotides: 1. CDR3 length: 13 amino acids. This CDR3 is CASQRGGTGELFF. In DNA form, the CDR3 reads TGTGCCAGCCAGCGGGGGGGCACCGGGGAGCTGTTTTTT.

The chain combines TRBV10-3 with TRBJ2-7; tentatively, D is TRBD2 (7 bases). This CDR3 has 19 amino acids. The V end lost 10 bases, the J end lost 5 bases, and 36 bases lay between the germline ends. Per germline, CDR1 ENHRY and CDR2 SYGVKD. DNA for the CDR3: TGTGCCAGCAACCGTAACAGGGCGGGGGCGGGACCCGGCGGGCACGAGCAGTACTTC. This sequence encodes CASNRNRAGAGPGGHEQYF.

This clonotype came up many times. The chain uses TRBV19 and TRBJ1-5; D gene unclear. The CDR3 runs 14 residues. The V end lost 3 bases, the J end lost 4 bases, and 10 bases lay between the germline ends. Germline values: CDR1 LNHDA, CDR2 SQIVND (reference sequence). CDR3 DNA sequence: TGTGCCAGTAGTATTCGCCAGTTTAATCAGCCCCAGCATTTT. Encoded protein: CASSIRQFNQPQHF.

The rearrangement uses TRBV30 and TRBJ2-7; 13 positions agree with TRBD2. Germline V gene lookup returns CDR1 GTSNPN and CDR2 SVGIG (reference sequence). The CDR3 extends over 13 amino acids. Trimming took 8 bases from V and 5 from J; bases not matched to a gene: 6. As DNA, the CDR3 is TGTGCCGCACGACTAGCGGGAGGCCACGAGCAGTACTTC. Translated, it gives CAARLAGGHEQYF.

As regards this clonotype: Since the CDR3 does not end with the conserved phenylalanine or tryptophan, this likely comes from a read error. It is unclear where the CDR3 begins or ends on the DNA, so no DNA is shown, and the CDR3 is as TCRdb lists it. This CDR3 is CASSVTSG. The chain combines TRBV12-3 or TRBV12-4 with TRBJ1-6. The CDR3 spans 8 amino acids, including both terminal residues.

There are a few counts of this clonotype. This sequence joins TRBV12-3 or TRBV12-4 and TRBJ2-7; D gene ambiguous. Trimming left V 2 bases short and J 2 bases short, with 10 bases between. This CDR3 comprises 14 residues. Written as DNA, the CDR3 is TGTGCCAGCAGTTTATTCCGGTCCCCCTACGAGCAGTACTTC. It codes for CASSLFRSPYEQYF.

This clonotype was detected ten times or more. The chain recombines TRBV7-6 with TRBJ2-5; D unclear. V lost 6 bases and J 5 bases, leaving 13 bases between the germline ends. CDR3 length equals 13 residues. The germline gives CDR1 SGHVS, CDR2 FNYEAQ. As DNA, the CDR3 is TGTGCCAGCAGTCCCACTGTGGGGGAGACCCAGTACTTC. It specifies CASSPTVGETQYF. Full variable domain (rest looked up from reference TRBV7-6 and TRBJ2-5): GAGVSQSPRYKVTKRGQDVALRCDPISGHVSLYWYRQALGQGPEFLTYFNYEAQQDKSGLPNDRFSAERPEGSISTLTIQRTEQRDSAMYRCASSPTVGETQYFGPGTRLLVL.

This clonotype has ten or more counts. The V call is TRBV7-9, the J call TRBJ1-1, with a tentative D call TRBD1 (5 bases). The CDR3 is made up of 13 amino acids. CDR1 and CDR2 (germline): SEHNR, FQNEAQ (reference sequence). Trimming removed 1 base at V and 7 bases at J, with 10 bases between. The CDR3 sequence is CASSLGGFGEAFF. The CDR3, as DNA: TGTGCCAGCAGCTTAGGGGGCTTTGGTGAAGCTTTCTTT.

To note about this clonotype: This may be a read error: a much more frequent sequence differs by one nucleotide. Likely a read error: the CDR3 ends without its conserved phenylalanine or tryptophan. CDR3 in amino acids: CASSFGVVTEAFL. CDR3 nucleotide sequence: TGTGCCAGCAGTTTTGGGGTAGTCACTGAAGCTTTCCTT. This chain joins TRBV12-3 or TRBV12-4 and TRBJ1-1; D gene uncertain. Trimming cost V 3 bases and J 4 bases, with 9 bases left between them. The CDR3 is 13 amino acids.

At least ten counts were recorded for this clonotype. CDR3 nucleotide sequence: TGTGCCAGTAGTATCCGTCCGGCGGGAGGGCTCGGGTCTGGGGCCAACGTCCTGACTTTC. Amino acids: CASSIRPAGGLGSGANVLTF. The chain is built from TRBV19 and TRBJ2-6, with 9 bases lining up with TRBD2. CDR3 length: 20 amino acids. The J segment lost 1 base and the V segment lost 3 bases, leaving 13 bases of the junction unmatched. Germline assignment: CDR1 LNHDA and CDR2 SQIVND (reference sequence).

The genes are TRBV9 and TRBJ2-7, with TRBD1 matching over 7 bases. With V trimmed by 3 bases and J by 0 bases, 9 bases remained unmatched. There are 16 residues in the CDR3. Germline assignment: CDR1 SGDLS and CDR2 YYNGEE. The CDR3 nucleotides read TGTGCCAGCAGCGGATCCCGGGACAGCACCTCCTACGAGCAGTACTTC. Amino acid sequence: CASSGSRDSTSYEQYF. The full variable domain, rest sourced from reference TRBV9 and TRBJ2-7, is DSGVTQTPKHLITATGQRVTLRCSPRSGDLSVYWYQQSLDQGLQFLIQYYNGEERAKGNILERFSAQQFPDLHSELNLSSLELGDSALYFCASSGSRDSTSYEQYFGPGTRLTVT.

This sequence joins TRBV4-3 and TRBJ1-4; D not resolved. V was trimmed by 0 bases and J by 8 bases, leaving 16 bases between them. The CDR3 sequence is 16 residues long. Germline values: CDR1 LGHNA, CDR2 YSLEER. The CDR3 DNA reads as TGCGCCAGCAGCCAAGATGTAGTCCGGGTTCGAGAAAAACTGTTTTTT. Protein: CASSQDVVRVREKLFF.

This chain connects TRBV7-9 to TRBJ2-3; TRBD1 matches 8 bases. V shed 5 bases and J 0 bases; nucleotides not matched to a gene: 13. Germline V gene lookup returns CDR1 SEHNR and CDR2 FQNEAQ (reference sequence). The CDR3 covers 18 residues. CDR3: CASSGGQVAMESTDTQYF. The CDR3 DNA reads TGTGCCAGCAGCGGGGGACAGGTGGCGATGGAGAGCACAGATACGCAGTATTTT.

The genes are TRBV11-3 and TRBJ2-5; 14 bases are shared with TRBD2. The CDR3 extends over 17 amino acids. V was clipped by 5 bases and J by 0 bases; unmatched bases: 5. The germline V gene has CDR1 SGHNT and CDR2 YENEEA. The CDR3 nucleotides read TGTGCCAGCAGCGACGGACTAGCGGGGGGAGACCAAGAGACCCAGTACTTC. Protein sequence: CASSDGLAGGDQETQYF.

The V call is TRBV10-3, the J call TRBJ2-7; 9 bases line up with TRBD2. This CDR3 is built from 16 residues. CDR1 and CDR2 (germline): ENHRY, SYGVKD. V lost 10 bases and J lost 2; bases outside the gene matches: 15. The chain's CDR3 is CASRDSGRYLPYEQYF. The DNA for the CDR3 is TGTGCCAGCAGGGATAGCGGGAGATATCTCCCCTACGAGCAGTACTTC.

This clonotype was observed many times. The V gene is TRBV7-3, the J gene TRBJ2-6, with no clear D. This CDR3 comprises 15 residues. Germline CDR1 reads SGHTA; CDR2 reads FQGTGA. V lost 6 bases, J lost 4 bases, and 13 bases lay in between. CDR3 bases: TGTGCCAGCAGAGACCACCTGCTCGGGGCCAACGTCCTGACTTTC. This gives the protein CASRDHLLGANVLTF.

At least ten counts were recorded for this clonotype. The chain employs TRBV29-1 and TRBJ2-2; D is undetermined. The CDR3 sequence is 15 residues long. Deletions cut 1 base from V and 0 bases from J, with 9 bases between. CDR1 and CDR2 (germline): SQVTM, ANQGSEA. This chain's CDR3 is CSVEVGSANTGELFF. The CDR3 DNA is TGCAGCGTTGAAGTGGGCAGCGCGAACACCGGGGAGCTGTTTTTT.

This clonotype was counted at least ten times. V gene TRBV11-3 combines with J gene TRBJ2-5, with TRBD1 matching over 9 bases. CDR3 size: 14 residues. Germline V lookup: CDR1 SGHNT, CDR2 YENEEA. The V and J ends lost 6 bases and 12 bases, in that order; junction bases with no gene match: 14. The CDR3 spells CASSPTGGSSNKYF. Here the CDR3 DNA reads TGTGCCAGCAGTCCAACAGGGGGCTCGTCTAATAAGTACTTC.

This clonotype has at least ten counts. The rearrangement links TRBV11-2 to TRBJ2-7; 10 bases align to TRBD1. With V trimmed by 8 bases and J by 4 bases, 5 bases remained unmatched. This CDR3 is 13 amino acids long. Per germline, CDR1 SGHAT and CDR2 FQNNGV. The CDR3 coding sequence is TGTGCCAGCGACCCGGACAGGGGGTACGAGCAGTACTTC. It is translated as CASDPDRGYEQYF.

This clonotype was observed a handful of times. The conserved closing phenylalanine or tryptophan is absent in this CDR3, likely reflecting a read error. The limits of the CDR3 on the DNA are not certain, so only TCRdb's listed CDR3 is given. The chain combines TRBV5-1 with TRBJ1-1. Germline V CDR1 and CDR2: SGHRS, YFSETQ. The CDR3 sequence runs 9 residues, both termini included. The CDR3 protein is CASSLSMFS.